These 32 T cell receptor beta chains were sequenced from one sample in a study of T cell responses to AZD1222 COVID-19 vaccine (dated by TCRdb to the early 2020s). This specimen's time point label, interpreted: about 28 days (+/-7) after the second vaccine dose. Libraries were built with the immunoSEQ multiplex PCR assay. The source is immuneACCESS, and TCRdb retained only in-frame sequences with V and J called. Part of the clones is not carried over; for the studies checked, unresolved V genes explain less than half of this, and the remainder is unexplained. The sample table holds under 150,000 clones, of which about 90% were seen once. In total, the top ten clones hold 9.3% of the sample. The sequences come from peripheral blood, collected 28 days after the second AZD1222 dose. All receptors come from an adult who received the AZD1222 COVID-19 vaccine.

This chain uses TRBV15 with TRBJ1-1; 7 nucleotides agree with TRBD1. The CDR3 is made up of 13 amino acids. V shed 3 bases, J shed 4 bases, and the junction held 2 bases outside the gene matches. CDR1 and CDR2 (germline): LNHNV, YYDKDF (reference sequence). CDR3 amino acids: CATSSHRGTEAFF. CDR3 in DNA: TGTGCCACCAGCAGCCACAGGGGCACTGAAGCTTTCTTT.

V and J are TRBV4-3 and TRBJ1-1; D remains ambiguous. Trimming shortened V by 1 base and J by 1 base, and 7 bases separated the two germline ends. The CDR3 has 14 amino acids. The V gene's germline CDR1 is LGHNA and CDR2 YSLEER. DNA of the CDR3: TGCGCCAGCAGCCAAGGGTTTGCGAACACTGAAGCTTTCTTT. Amino acid sequence: CASSQGFANTEAFF.

The rearrangement joins TRBV2 to TRBJ2-1; a weak D match, TRBD2 (6 bases). V lost 7 bases, J lost 8 bases, and 18 bases lay in between. The CDR3 is 14 residues long. Germline V gene sequence: CDR1 SNHLY, CDR2 FYNNEI. CDR3 coding DNA: TGTGCCAGCAACTTGGAGGGCCGAGGGGATGAGCAGTTCTTC. Translation: CASNLEGRGDEQFF.

The J gene is TRBJ2-3, the V gene TRBV7-8; 10 bases are shared with TRBD2. The germline CDR1 and CDR2 sequences are SGHVS and FQNEAQ. Losses at the gene ends were 3 bases for V and 4 bases for J; bases not matched to a gene: 13. This CDR3 is built from 18 residues. The chain's CDR3 is CASSLGIPSGGLPDTQYF. The DNA of the CDR3 is TGTGCCAGCAGCTTGGGTATTCCTAGCGGGGGTCTACCAGATACGCAGTATTTT.

V usage is TRBV11-2 and J usage is TRBJ1-6, with D hard to call. The CDR3 sequence is 15 residues long. Trimming pared 3 bases from V and 9 bases from J, leaving 15 bases between. Looked up from germline, CDR1 is SGHAT and CDR2 is FQNNGV. The CDR3 is CASSFGGSQGSPLHF. The CDR3, as DNA: TGTGCCAGCAGCTTTGGTGGATCCCAAGGTTCACCCCTCCACTTT.

This clone was recorded only once. The rearrangement uses TRBV27 and TRBJ1-3; no definite D call. Trimming pared 5 bases from V and 0 bases from J, leaving 14 bases between. Germline V gene sequence: CDR1 MNHEY, CDR2 SMNVEV (reference sequence). This CDR3 spans 16 amino acids. The CDR3 DNA follows: TGTGCCAGCAGTCCCGCTGTCGTAAGCTCTGGAAACACCATATATTTT. This gives the protein CASSPAVVSSGNTIYF.

This chain links TRBV28 with TRBJ1-3; D unclear. V was cut by 5 bases and J by 0 bases, with 8 bases left in between. Germline loops: CDR1 MDHEN, CDR2 SYDVKM. This CDR3 has 14 residues. In DNA form, the CDR3 reads TGTGCCAGCAGTCAACGAAACTCTGGAAACACCATATATTTT. Translation gives CASSQRNSGNTIYF.

The V call is TRBV5-4, the J call TRBJ1-2; TRBD1 agrees at 11 bases. Germline V gives CDR1 SGHNT, CDR2 YYREEE (reference sequence). This CDR3 region has 15 residues. V was pared by 4 bases and J by 4 bases, with 6 bases of the junction left unmatched. In nucleotides, the CDR3 is TGTGCCAGCAGCCCACCGGGACAGGGGGGCTATGGCTACACCTTC. Residues: CASSPPGQGGYGYTF.

The chain couples TRBV7-9 to TRBJ1-5; D might be TRBD1 (6 bases). The CDR3 totals 14 residues. Looked up from germline, CDR1 is SEHNR and CDR2 is FQNEAQ (reference sequence). The V end lost 5 bases, the J end lost 4 bases, and 12 bases lay between the germline ends. The CDR3 bases are TGTGCCAGCAGCGTGGGGGCAGGGAATCAGCCCCAGCATTTT. Residues: CASSVGAGNQPQHF. Drawing the rest from reference TRBV7-9 and TRBJ1-5, the complete variable domain is DTGVSQNPRHKITKRGQNVTFRCDPISEHNRLYWYRQTLGQGPEFLTYFQNEAQLEKSRLLSDRFSAERPKGSFSTLEIQRTEQGDSAMYLCASSVGAGNQPQHFGDGTRLSIL.

The V and J genes are TRBV19 and TRBJ1-2, with 8 bases that match TRBD1. The germline V gene has CDR1 LNHDA and CDR2 SQIVND (reference sequence). The CDR3 length is 18 residues. The ends lost 6 bases at V and 1 base at J; junction bases unmatched: 16. In DNA form, the CDR3 reads TGTGCCAGTAGCTCCTACTCGCCCGACAGGGGTGGTAACTATGGCTACACCTTC. Translation gives CASSSYSPDRGGNYGYTF.

The chain links TRBV29-1 to TRBJ2-1, with TRBD2 identical over 12 bases. This CDR3 region has 14 residues. Germline V gives CDR1 SQVTM, CDR2 ANQGSEA. The V gene end was trimmed by 0 bases and the J gene end by 8 bases; junction bases not matched to a gene: 2. The CDR3 nucleotides read TGCAGCGTTGAAGATGCTAGCGGGAGGGATGAGCAGTTCTTC. Its protein product is CSVEDASGRDEQFF.

J is TRBJ2-5 and V is TRBV5-1; possibly TRBD1 for D (6 bases). Germline loops: CDR1 SGHRS, CDR2 YFSETQ. Trimming cost V 5 bases and J 2 bases, with 10 bases left between them. The CDR3 covers 13 residues. CDR3 sequence (DNA): TGCGCCAGCAGGGGTGGACAGCAAGAGACCCAGTACTTC. Protein sequence: CASRGGQQETQYF.

For the CDR3, the DNA is TGTGCCAGCTCACCCGGAGGTAATGTGCAGTACTTC. Translated: CASSPGGNVQYF. J is TRBJ2-7 and V is TRBV18; TRBD2 is a possible D gene (5 bases). The CDR3 loop spans 12 amino acids. Germline CDR1 reads KGHSH; CDR2 reads LQKENI. The V end was cut by 3 bases, the J end by 9 bases, with 12 bases between.

The chain combines TRBV19 with TRBJ1-6; D is unresolved. The V gene's germline CDR1 is LNHDA and CDR2 SQIVND (reference sequence). Trimming cost V 1 base and J 7 bases, with 5 bases left between them. The CDR3 is 13 amino acids. The CDR3 DNA reads TGTGCCAGTAGTATAGGACAAAATTCACCCCTCCACTTT. Its protein is CASSIGQNSPLHF.

The chain couples TRBV11-2 to TRBJ2-7; 12 bases line up with TRBD2. Germline CDR1 SGHAT, CDR2 FQNNGV. There are 15 residues in the CDR3. Trimming at V came to 5 bases and at J to 3 bases, leaving 5 bases not matched to a gene. The CDR3 nucleotides are TGTGCCAGCAGCCGACTAGCGGGAGATGACTACGAGCAGTACTTC. It codes for CASSRLAGDDYEQYF.

V usage is TRBV27 and J usage is TRBJ1-1; D is undetermined. Germline values: CDR1 MNHEY, CDR2 SMNVEV (reference sequence). V lost 0 bases and J lost 5, with 13 bases in between. This CDR3 is built from 15 residues. DNA for the CDR3: TGTGCCAGCAGTTTATCTAGAGGGTGGGGAACTGAAGCTTTCTTT. It is translated as CASSLSRGWGTEAFF.

The chain joins TRBV6-5 to TRBJ1-2; D gene uncertain. Trimming took 3 bases from V and 2 from J, leaving 16 bases between them. Germline V gene lookup returns CDR1 MNHEY and CDR2 SVGAGI. This CDR3 region has 16 residues. This CDR3 reads CASSYFALKENYGYTF. In DNA, the CDR3 is TGTGCCAGCAGTTATTTCGCTCTCAAGGAGAACTATGGCTACACCTTC.

The chain carries TRBV7-9 and TRBJ1-2; D might be TRBD1 (5 bases). This CDR3 has 16 amino acids. Trimming shortened V by 2 bases and J by 7 bases, and 20 bases separated the two germline ends. The germline CDR1 and CDR2 sequences are SEHNR and FQNEAQ (reference sequence). CDR3 sequence reads: CASSLSSTVGAPGYTF. The DNA of the CDR3 is TGTGCCAGCAGCTTAAGCTCAACCGTAGGGGCGCCTGGCTACACCTTC.

This rearrangement joins TRBV6-1 to TRBJ1-2, with unresolved D. Trimming removed 3 bases from V and 4 bases from J, with 9 bases in between. This CDR3 spans 13 amino acids. The V gene's germline CDR1 is MNHNS and CDR2 SASEGT. The CDR3 loop reads CASSDPDGYGYTF. In nucleotides, the CDR3 is TGTGCCAGCAGTGACCCGGACGGCTATGGCTACACCTTC.

The genes are TRBV5-4 and TRBJ1-2; 9 positions match TRBD1. V dropped 4 bases and J dropped 5; count of bases not matched to a gene: 3. Germline V gene lookup returns CDR1 SGHNT and CDR2 YYREEE (reference sequence). This CDR3 comprises 13 residues. CDR3 in amino acids: CASSLQGAYGYTF. For the CDR3, the DNA is TGTGCCAGCAGCCTACAGGGGGCTTATGGCTACACCTTC.

The CDR3 here is CASRDYRDRLAFF. The DNA for the CDR3 is TGTGCCAGCAGAGACTACCGGGACAGGCTAGCTTTCTTT. This rearrangement joins TRBV27 to TRBJ1-1; 8 bases are a match to TRBD1. The CDR3 is 13 amino acids. Unmatched junction bases numbered 10, after V lost 6 bases and J lost 10 bases. The germline V gene has CDR1 MNHEY and CDR2 SMNVEV (reference sequence).

V usage is TRBV7-9 and J usage is TRBJ2-3; 10 nucleotides agree with TRBD1. From germline, CDR1 is SEHNR and CDR2 FQNEAQ (reference sequence). With 2 bases clipped from V and 5 bases from J, the junction kept 4 bases outside the gene matches. CDR3 length: 15 residues. DNA for the CDR3: TGTGCCAGCAGCTTAAGACAGGGGGCGGGAGATACGCAGTATTTT. Translating it yields CASSLRQGAGDTQYF.

The rearrangement links TRBV10-2 to TRBJ1-5; 9 positions agree with TRBD1. The junction had 2 bases not matched to a gene; V was cut back by 2 bases and J by 6 bases. CDR1 is WSHSY and CDR2 is SAAADI in the germline V gene. The CDR3 is made up of 14 amino acids. The CDR3, as DNA: TGCGCCAGCAGTGAGGACAGGGGGGGTCAGCCCCAGCATTTT. It yields the protein CASSEDRGGQPQHF.

The J gene is TRBJ1-1, the V gene TRBV15, with D possibly matching TRBD1 (5 bases). V was pared by 5 bases and J by 1 base, with 11 bases between. Germline V gives CDR1 LNHNV, CDR2 YYDKDF (reference sequence). This CDR3 has 14 residues. The CDR3 reads CATSPFGQNTEAFF. The CDR3, as DNA: TGTGCCACCAGCCCTTTTGGACAGAACACTGAAGCTTTCTTT. The variable domain in full, with the rest retrieved from reference TRBV15 and TRBJ1-1, is DAMVIQNPRYQVTQFGKPVTLSCSQTLNHNVMYWYQQKSSQAPKLLFHYYDKDFNNEADTPDNFQSRRPNTSFCFLDIRSPGLGDTAMYLCATSPFGQNTEAFFGQGTRLTVV.

The CDR3 coding sequence is TGTGCCAGCAGCCTCCAGACCTATGGCTACACCTTC. This codes for CASSLQTYGYTF. This chain links TRBV28 with TRBJ1-2; D is uncertain. This CDR3 spans 12 amino acids. The V end lost 6 bases, the J end lost 4 bases, and 9 bases lay between the germline ends. Germline CDR1 MDHEN, CDR2 SYDVKM.

The V call is TRBV5-5, the J call TRBJ1-3; D ambiguous. The germline V and J ends were trimmed by 6 bases and 0 bases, with 13 bases remaining between them. CDR1 is SGHKS, CDR2 YYEKEE, per germline (reference sequence). The CDR3 runs to 15 residues. CDR3: CASNREGYSGNTIYF. CDR3 nucleotide sequence: TGTGCCAGCAACAGAGAAGGCTACTCTGGAAACACCATATATTTT.

The chain has TRBV3-1 (or the pseudogene TRBV3-2) and TRBJ2-5; TRBD2 matches 8 bases. The CDR3 is 17 residues long. V trimming: 3 bases; J trimming: 7 bases; junction bases outside the gene matches: 16. Germline lookup yields CDR1 LGHDT and CDR2 YNNKEL (reference sequence). CDR3: CASSQGPQRGTQGTQYF. The CDR3 DNA reads as TGTGCCAGCAGCCAGGGCCCCCAGCGGGGGACCCAGGGGACCCAGTACTTC.

The V gene is TRBV4-2, the J gene TRBJ1-1; D is ambiguous. CDR1 LGHNA and CDR2 YNFKEQ come from the germline V gene. V was clipped by 0 bases and J by 4 bases, with 12 bases between them. This CDR3 is built from 15 residues. CDR3 in DNA: TGTGCCAGCAGCCAAGATGGGGAGGTAAGCACTGAAGCTTTCTTT. Amino acid sequence: CASSQDGEVSTEAFF.

The chain uses TRBV7-8 and TRBJ2-1, with TRBD2 matching over 7 bases. This CDR3 is 14 amino acids long. J gave up 4 bases and V 1 base, and 1 base lay outside the gene matches. CDR1 is SGHVS and CDR2 is FQNEAQ in the germline V gene. CDR3 in DNA: TGTGCCAGCAGCTTAGAGCGGGGTTACAATGAGCAGTTCTTC. Translated: CASSLERGYNEQFF.

The V call is TRBV3-1 (or the pseudogene TRBV3-2), the J call TRBJ1-1; a weak D match, TRBD1 (6 bases). V was clipped by 4 bases and J by 1 base, with 10 bases between them. The CDR3 runs to 14 residues. Germline V gene data show CDR1 as LGHDT and CDR2 as YNNKEL (reference sequence). CDR3 coding DNA: TGTGCCAGCAGCCTAGGGACATCGAACACTGAAGCTTTCTTT. The encoded protein is CASSLGTSNTEAFF.

This chain joins TRBV27 and TRBJ1-5, with 9 bases fitting TRBD1. Germline V gene sequence: CDR1 MNHEY, CDR2 SMNVEV (reference sequence). Trimming removed 6 bases from V and 3 bases from J; junction bases left unmatched: 6. This CDR3 comprises 15 residues. The CDR3 sequence: CASRITGGINQPQHF. The CDR3 coding sequence is TGTGCCAGCAGGATTACAGGGGGCATCAATCAGCCCCAGCATTTT.

This sequence joins TRBV6-5 and TRBJ2-7; D may be TRBD2 (6 bases). The CDR3 sequence is 15 residues long. The V and J ends lost 4 bases and 3 bases respectively, with 16 bases between them. Per the germline V gene, CDR1 is MNHEY and CDR2 is SVGAGI. The CDR3 here is CASSSKAGSRYEQYF. CDR3 bases: TGTGCCAGCAGTTCCAAAGCGGGTTCGCGCTACGAGCAGTACTTC.